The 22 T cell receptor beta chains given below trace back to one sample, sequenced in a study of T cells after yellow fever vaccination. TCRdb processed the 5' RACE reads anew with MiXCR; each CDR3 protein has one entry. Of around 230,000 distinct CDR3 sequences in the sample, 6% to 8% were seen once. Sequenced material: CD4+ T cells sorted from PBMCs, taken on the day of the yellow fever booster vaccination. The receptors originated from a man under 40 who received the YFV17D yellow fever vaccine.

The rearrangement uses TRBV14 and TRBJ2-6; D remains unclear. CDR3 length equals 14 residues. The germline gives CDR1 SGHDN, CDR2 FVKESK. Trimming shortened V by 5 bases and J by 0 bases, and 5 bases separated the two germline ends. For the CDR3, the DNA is TGTGCCAGCAGCAAGAACTCTGGGGCCAACGTCCTGACTTTC. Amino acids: CASSKNSGANVLTF.

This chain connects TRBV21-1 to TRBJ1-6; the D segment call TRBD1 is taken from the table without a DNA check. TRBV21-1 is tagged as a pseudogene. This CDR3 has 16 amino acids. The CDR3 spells CANSSRGTGRNSPLHF. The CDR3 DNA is TGTGCCAACAGCAGTCGCGGGACAGGGCGTAATTCACCCCTCCACTTT.

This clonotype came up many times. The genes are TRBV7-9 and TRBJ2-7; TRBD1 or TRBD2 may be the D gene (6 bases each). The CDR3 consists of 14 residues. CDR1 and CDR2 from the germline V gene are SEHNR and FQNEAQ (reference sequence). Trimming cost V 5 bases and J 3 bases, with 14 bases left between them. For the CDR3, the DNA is TGTGCCAGCAGCCCTGGAGGGGGAAACTACGAGCAGTACTTC. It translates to CASSPGGGNYEQYF. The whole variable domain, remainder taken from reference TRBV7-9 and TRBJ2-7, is DTGVSQNPRHKITKRGQNVTFRCDPISEHNRLYWYRQTLGQGPEFLTYFQNEAQLEKSRLLSDRFSAERPKGSFSTLEIQRTEQGDSAMYLCASSPGGGNYEQYFGPGTRLTVT.

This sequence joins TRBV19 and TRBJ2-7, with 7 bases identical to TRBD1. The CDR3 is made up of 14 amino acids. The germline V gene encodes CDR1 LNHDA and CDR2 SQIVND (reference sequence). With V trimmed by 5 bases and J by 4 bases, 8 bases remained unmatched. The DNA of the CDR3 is TGTGCCAGTAGTCGGACAGGTTCGGATTACGAGCAGTACTTC. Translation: CASSRTGSDYEQYF.

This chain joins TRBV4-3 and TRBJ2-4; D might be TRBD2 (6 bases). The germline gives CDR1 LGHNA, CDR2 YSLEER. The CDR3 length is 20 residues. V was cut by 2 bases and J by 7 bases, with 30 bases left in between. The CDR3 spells CASSQSSGGSGRRKSNIQYF. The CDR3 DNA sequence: TGCGCCAGCAGCCAATCCTCCGGGGGTTCGGGACGGCGCAAGTCGAACATTCAGTACTTC.

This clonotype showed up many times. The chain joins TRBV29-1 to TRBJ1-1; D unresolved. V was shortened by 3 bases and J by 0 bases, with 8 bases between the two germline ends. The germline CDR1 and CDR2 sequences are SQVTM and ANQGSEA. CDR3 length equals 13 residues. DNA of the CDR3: TGCAGCGTTGACCCCGGGATGAACACTGAAGCTTTCTTT. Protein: CSVDPGMNTEAFF. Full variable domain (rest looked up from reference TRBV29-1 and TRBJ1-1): SAVISQKPSRDICQRGTSLTIQCQVDSQVTMMFWYRQQPGQSLTLIATANQGSEATYESGFVIDKFPISRPNLTFSTLTVSNMSPEDSSIYLCSVDPGMNTEAFFGQGTRLTVV.

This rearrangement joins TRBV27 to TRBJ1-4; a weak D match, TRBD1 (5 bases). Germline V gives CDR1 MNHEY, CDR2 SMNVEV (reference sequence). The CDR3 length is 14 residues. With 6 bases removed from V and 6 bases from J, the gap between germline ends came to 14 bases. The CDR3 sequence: CASSISRGDEKLFF. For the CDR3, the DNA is TGTGCCAGCAGCATCAGTAGAGGGGATGAAAAACTGTTTTTT.

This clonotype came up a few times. DNA for the CDR3: TGCAGTGCTAGAGCCGGGACTAGCGTAGGCCAGTACTTC. Translating it yields CSARAGTSVGQYF. V gene TRBV20-1 combines with J gene TRBJ2-5; 10 bases are shared with TRBD2. The CDR3 runs 13 residues. Germline CDR1 DFQATT, CDR2 SNEGSKA (reference sequence). After removal of 1 base from V and 10 bases from J, the junction contained 6 bases not matched to a gene.

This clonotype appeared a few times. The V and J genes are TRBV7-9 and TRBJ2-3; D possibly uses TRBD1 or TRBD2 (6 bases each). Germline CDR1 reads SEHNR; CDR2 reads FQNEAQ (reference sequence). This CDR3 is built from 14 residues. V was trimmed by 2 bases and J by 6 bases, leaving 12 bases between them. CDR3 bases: TGTGCCAGCAGCTTAACGACGGGGGCGGATACGCAGTATTTT. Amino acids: CASSLTTGADTQYF.

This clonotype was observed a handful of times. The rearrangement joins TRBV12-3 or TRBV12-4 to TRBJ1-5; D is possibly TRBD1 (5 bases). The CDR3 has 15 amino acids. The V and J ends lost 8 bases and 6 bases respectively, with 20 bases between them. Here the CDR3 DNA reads TGTGCCAGCCACCCGGGAGGGGCAATGGGTCAGCCCCAGCATTTT. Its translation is CASHPGGAMGQPQHF.

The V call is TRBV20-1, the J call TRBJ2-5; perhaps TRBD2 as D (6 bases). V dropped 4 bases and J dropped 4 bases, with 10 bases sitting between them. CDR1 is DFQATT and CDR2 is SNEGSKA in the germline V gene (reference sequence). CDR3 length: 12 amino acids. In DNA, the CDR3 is TGCAGTGCTATGAGGGGAGGAGAGACCCAGTACTTC. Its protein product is CSAMRGGETQYF.

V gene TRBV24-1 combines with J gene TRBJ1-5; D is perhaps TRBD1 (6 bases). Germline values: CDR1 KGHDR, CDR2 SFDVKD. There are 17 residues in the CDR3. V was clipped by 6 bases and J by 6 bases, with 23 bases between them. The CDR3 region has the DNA TGTGCCACCAGTTCCCCAGTGCGACGGGAGGGGGTTCAGCCCCAGCATTTT. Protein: CATSSPVRREGVQPQHF.

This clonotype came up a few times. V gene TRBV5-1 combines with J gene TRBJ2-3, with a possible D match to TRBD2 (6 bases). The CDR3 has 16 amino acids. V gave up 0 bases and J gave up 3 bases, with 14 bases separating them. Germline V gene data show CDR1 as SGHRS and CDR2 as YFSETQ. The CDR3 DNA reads TGCGCCAGCAGCTTGGTCGGAGCGGGTGGTACAGATACGCAGTATTTT. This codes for CASSLVGAGGTDTQYF.

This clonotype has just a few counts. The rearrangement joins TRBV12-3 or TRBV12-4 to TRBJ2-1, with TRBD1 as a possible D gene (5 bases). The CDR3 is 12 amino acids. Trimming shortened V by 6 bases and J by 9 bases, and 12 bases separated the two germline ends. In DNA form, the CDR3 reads TGTGCCAGCAGCATGGGGCAGGGTGAGCAGTTCTTC. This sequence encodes CASSMGQGEQFF.

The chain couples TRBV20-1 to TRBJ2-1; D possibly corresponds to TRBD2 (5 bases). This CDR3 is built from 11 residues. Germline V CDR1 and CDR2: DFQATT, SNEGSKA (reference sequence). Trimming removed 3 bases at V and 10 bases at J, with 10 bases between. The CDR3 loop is CSASPGVEQFF. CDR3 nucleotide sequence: TGCAGTGCTAGCCCCGGGGTCGAGCAGTTCTTC.

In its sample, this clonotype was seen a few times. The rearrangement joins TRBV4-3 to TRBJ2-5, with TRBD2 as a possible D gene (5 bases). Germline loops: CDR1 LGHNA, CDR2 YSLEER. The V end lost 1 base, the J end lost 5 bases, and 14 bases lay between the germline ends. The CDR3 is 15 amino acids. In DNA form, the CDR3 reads TGCGCCAGCAGCCAAGGGAGTGGAAGGAGGGAGACCCAGTACTTC. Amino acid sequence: CASSQGSGRRETQYF.

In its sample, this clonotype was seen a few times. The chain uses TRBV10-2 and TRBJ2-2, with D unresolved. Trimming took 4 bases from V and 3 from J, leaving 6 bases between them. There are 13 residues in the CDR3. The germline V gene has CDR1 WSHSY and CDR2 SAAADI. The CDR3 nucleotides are TGCGCCAGCAGTGGAACCGACACCGGGGAGCTGTTTTTT. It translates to CASSGTDTGELFF.

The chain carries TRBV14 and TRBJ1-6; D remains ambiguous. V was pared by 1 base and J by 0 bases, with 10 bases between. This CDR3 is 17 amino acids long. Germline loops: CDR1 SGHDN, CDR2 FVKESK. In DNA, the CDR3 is TGTGCCAGCAGCCAAGTGACGGGGAGCTCCTATAATTCACCCCTCCACTTT. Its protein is CASSQVTGSSYNSPLHF.

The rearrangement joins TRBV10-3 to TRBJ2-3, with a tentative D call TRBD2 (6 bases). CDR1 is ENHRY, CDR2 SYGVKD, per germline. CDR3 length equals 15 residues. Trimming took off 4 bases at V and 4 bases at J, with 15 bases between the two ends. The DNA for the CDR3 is TGTGCCATCAGTGTAGGGCGGGACGGTCCAGATACGCAGTATTTT. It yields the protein CAISVGRDGPDTQYF.

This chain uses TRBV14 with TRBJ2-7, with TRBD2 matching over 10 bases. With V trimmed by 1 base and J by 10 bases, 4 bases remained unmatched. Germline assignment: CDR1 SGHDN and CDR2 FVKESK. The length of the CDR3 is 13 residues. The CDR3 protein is CASSQASGSGQYF. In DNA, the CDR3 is TGTGCCAGCAGCCAAGCTAGCGGGAGCGGTCAGTACTTC.

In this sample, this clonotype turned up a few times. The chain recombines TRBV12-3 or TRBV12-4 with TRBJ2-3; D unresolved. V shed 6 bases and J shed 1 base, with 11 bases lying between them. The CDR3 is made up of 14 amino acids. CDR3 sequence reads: CASRTIWGTDTQYF. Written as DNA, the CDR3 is TGTGCCAGCAGGACGATTTGGGGCACAGATACGCAGTATTTT.

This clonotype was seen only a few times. CDR3 protein: CASSLPAGDSYEQYF. The CDR3 DNA is TGCGCCAGCAGCTTACCCGCAGGGGACTCCTACGAGCAGTACTTC. The chain has TRBV5-1 and TRBJ2-7; possibly TRBD1 for D (6 bases). Germline V gene lookup returns CDR1 SGHRS and CDR2 YFSETQ. This CDR3 spans 15 amino acids. Between the trimmed V and J ends, which lost 2 bases and 0 bases, there was a span of 12 bases.